The next 27 T cell receptor beta chains were all read from a single sample in a study of early T cells in non-severe SARS-CoV-2 infection listed by TCRdb under 2021. The library was obtained by 5' RACE. Sequencer: NextSeq 500. TCRdb reprocessing: public reads trimmed at Q25 with fastp, clones called with MiXCR, in-frame beta chains kept. Merged by CDR3 protein, the rows form single entries marked with the most common genes and DNA. This sample comprises approximately 81,000 distinct CDR3 sequences, more than 5% of them detected only once. Under 10% of the sample goes to the ten largest clones. The specimen sequenced was whole blood. The receptor set was obtained from an adult who was a healthcare worker with PCR-confirmed SARS-CoV-2 infection or an uninfected control (not recorded which).

This clonotype was seen many times. CDR3 amino acids: CASSEQLGGQETQYF. Written as DNA, the CDR3 is TGTGCCAGCAGTGAACAGCTGGGAGGGCAAGAGACCCAGTACTTC. The rearrangement uses TRBV6-1 and TRBJ2-5; 7 bases line up with TRBD2. The trim removed 2 bases at V and 2 bases at J, leaving 5 bases unmatched. Germline CDR1 reads MNHNS; CDR2 reads SASEGT. CDR3 size: 15 residues.

This clonotype was found a few times. CDR3 in amino acids: CASSRGGHVNTQYF. CDR3 bases: TGTGCCAGTTCGCGGGGGGGCCATGTAAATACGCAGTATTTT. The chain joins TRBV27 to TRBJ2-3; 9 nucleotides line up with TRBD2. J was trimmed by 7 bases and V by 9 bases; bases with no gene match: 11. The germline gives CDR1 MNHEY, CDR2 SMNVEV (reference sequence). This CDR3 is built from 14 residues.

This clonotype appeared many times. This chain uses TRBV19 with TRBJ1-2, with 8 bases matching TRBD1. Germline V gene lookup returns CDR1 LNHDA and CDR2 SQIVND (reference sequence). Trimming removed 4 bases from V and 7 bases from J; junction bases left unmatched: 8. There are 14 residues in the CDR3. CDR3 sequence: CASSTKGTGSGYTF. CDR3 nucleotide sequence: TGTGCCAGTAGTACCAAGGGGACAGGCTCTGGCTACACCTTC. The variable domain in full, with the rest retrieved from reference TRBV19 and TRBJ1-2, is DGGITQSPKYLFRKEGQNVTLSCEQNLNHDAMYWYRQDPGQGLRLIYYSQIVNDFQKGDIAEGYSVSREKKESFPLTVTSAQKNPTAFYLCASSTKGTGSGYTFGSGTRLTVV.

This clonotype has only a few counts. The V and J genes are TRBV20-1 and TRBJ1-2, with D uncertain. V gave up 6 bases and J gave up 0 bases, with 20 bases separating them. This CDR3 contains 16 residues. Germline-derived CDR1 and CDR2 are DFQATT and SNEGSKA (reference sequence). CDR3: CSATDAHHSSNYGYTF. In DNA form, the CDR3 reads TGCAGTGCCACAGATGCTCACCACAGCTCTAACTATGGCTACACCTTC.

The chain employs TRBV4-1 and TRBJ2-2; the match to TRBD2 covers 9 bases. The CDR3 loop spans 19 amino acids. The V segment lost 0 bases and the J segment 2 bases; nucleotides outside the gene matches: 10. Germline CDR1 is MGHRA and CDR2 is YSYEKL. For the CDR3, the DNA is TGCGCCAGCAGCCAAGAGAGAAGGGCTAGCGGGGTTAACACCGGGGAGCTGTTTTTT. Its protein product is CASSQERRASGVNTGELFF.

This clonotype has ten or more counts. The rearrangement joins TRBV28 to TRBJ1-2, with D possibly TRBD1 on 5 matching bases. V lost 9 bases, J lost 8 bases, and 13 bases lay in between. The CDR3 runs to 11 residues. Germline assignment: CDR1 MDHEN and CDR2 SYDVKM. The CDR3 sequence is CASSSTDGYTF. CDR3 DNA sequence: TGTGCCAGTTCGTCGACAGACGGCTACACCTTC.

The chain couples TRBV5-1 to TRBJ2-2; 7 bases align to TRBD1. The length of the CDR3 is 15 residues. CDR1 is SGHRS, CDR2 YFSETQ, per germline. The trim removed 6 bases at V and 6 bases at J, leaving 11 bases unmatched. CDR3 DNA sequence: TGCGCCAGCACCCTTCGGACAGGACGGGCCGGGGAGCTGTTTTTT. This sequence encodes CASTLRTGRAGELFF.

In its sample, this clonotype was seen many times. The V gene is TRBV27, the J gene TRBJ2-1; a possible D gene is TRBD1 (6 bases). Germline V gives CDR1 MNHEY, CDR2 SMNVEV (reference sequence). There are 16 residues in the CDR3. Trimming stripped 6 bases from V and 0 bases from J, with 15 bases between. This CDR3 reads CASSSRADSSYNEQFF. As DNA, the CDR3 is TGTGCCAGCAGCTCCCGCGCGGACAGCTCCTACAATGAGCAGTTCTTC.

About this clonotype: The junction departs from the called germline gene at one end, perhaps through a read error. The chain has TRBV5-4 and TRBJ2-1; TRBD2 agrees at 10 bases. The germline CDR1 and CDR2 sequences are SGHNT and YYREEE (reference sequence). The CDR3 has 16 amino acids. CDR3 nucleotides: TGTGCCAGCAGCCCTGGAGCGGGAGGGACATACAATCAGCAGTTCTTC. It is translated as CASSPGAGGTYNQQFF.

This clonotype came up many times. The CDR3 here is CASRLGGGEGTNEKLFF. As DNA, the CDR3 is TGTGCAAGTCGCTTAGGCGGGGGCGAAGGGACTAATGAAAAACTGTTTTTT. V is TRBV12-2 and J is TRBJ1-4; the DNA was not compared with TRBD1, the D call given in the table. TRBV12-2 is a recognized pseudogene. The CDR3 is 17 amino acids.

This clonotype was counted many times. The rearrangement joins TRBV5-1 to TRBJ2-1, with D perhaps matching TRBD1 (6 bases). Trimming took 4 bases from V and 9 from J, leaving 8 bases between them. The germline gives CDR1 SGHRS, CDR2 YFSETQ. The CDR3 length is 11 residues. The CDR3 DNA reads TGCGCCAGCAGCCTGGACAGTGAGCAGTTCTTC. Encoded protein: CASSLDSEQFF.

This clonotype showed up many times. This chain joins TRBV6-6 and TRBJ1-3; 9 nucleotides align to TRBD1. The CDR3 has 15 amino acids. Germline V CDR1 and CDR2: MNHNY, SVGAGI (reference sequence). V shed 5 bases and J 3 bases; nucleotides not matched to a gene: 5. The DNA of the CDR3 is TGTGCCAGCAGTCCACAGGGGGCGCTTGGAAACACCATATATTTT. As protein: CASSPQGALGNTIYF.

The rearrangement links TRBV20-1 to TRBJ1-4; D ambiguous. Trimming stripped 3 bases from V and 2 bases from J, with 10 bases between. Germline V gene sequence: CDR1 DFQATT, CDR2 SNEGSKA (reference sequence). This CDR3 comprises 14 residues. CDR3 sequence reads: CSASLGTTNEKLFF. The CDR3 nucleotides are TGCAGTGCTAGCTTAGGAACGACTAATGAAAAACTGTTTTTT.

This clonotype has a count of ten or more. The J gene is TRBJ1-2, the V gene TRBV2; the match to TRBD1 covers 8 bases. This CDR3 contains 14 residues. The V gene end was trimmed by 6 bases and the J gene end by 3 bases; junction bases not matched to a gene: 6. CDR1 and CDR2 from the germline V gene are SNHLY and FYNNEI. The CDR3 reads CASSPDRGDYGYTF. The CDR3 DNA is TGTGCCAGCAGCCCCGACAGGGGAGACTATGGCTACACCTTC.

This clonotype was counted many times. V and J are TRBV11-2 and TRBJ2-4; maybe TRBD2 (6 bases). Germline V CDR1 and CDR2: SGHAT, FQNNGV. CDR3 length equals 15 residues. Trimming cost V 1 base and J 0 bases, with 7 bases left between them. Written as DNA, the CDR3 is TGTGCCAGCAGCTTAGCGGGAGCAGCCAAAAACATTCAGTACTTC. Residues: CASSLAGAAKNIQYF. Together with reference TRBV11-2 and TRBJ2-4, the CDR3 gives the full variable domain: EAGVAQSPRYKIIEKRQSVAFWCNPISGHATLYWYQQILGQGPKLLIQFQNNGVVDDSQLPKDRFSAERLKGVDSTLKIQPAKLEDSAVYLCASSLAGAAKNIQYFGAGTRLSVL.

The sample holds many counts of this clonotype. The chain couples TRBV3-1 to TRBJ2-1, with TRBD1 matching 7 bases. J was trimmed by 9 bases and V by 6 bases; bases with no gene match: 5. CDR3 length: 12 residues. Germline CDR1 is LGHDT and CDR2 is YNNKEL (reference sequence). The CDR3 DNA sequence: TGTGCCAGCAGACAGGGACAGTCTGAGCAGTTCTTC. Its translation is CASRQGQSEQFF.

This clonotype was detected a few times. The chain recombines TRBV12-3 or TRBV12-4 with TRBJ2-2; D is unresolved. With 2 bases removed from V and 2 bases from J, the gap between germline ends came to 12 bases. The CDR3 runs 16 residues. The CDR3 reads CASSLFYGENTGELFF. CDR3 coding DNA: TGTGCCAGCAGTTTATTCTACGGCGAAAACACCGGGGAGCTGTTTTTT.

This clonotype has ten or more counts. The V gene is TRBV19, the J gene TRBJ2-7, with D perhaps matching TRBD1 (5 bases). Deletions cut 5 bases from V and 3 bases from J, with 17 bases between. The CDR3 has 15 amino acids. Germline V gives CDR1 LNHDA, CDR2 SQIVND (reference sequence). The CDR3 reads CASSPSSTGGYEQYF. CDR3 coding DNA: TGTGCCAGTAGTCCATCATCTACAGGTGGCTACGAGCAGTACTTC. The whole variable domain, filled in from reference TRBV19 and TRBJ2-7, reads DGGITQSPKYLFRKEGQNVTLSCEQNLNHDAMYWYRQDPGQGLRLIYYSQIVNDFQKGDIAEGYSVSREKKESFPLTVTSAQKNPTAFYLCASSPSSTGGYEQYFGPGTRLTVT.

To note about this clonotype: A junction boundary mismatches the germline segment, possibly from a read error. The V gene is TRBV20-1, the J gene TRBJ2-1; D is perhaps TRBD1 or TRBD2 (6 bases each). The CDR3 extends over 14 amino acids. Germline loops: CDR1 DFQATT, CDR2 SNEGSKA (reference sequence). This chain's CDR3 is CSASEGGNYNDQFF. CDR3 DNA: TGCAGTGCTAGCGAGGGGGGTAACTACAATGATCAGTTCTTC.

This clonotype was counted only a few times. The rearrangement joins TRBV5-5 to TRBJ1-6; D gene uncertain. CDR1 and CDR2 (germline): SGHKS, YYEKEE (reference sequence). This CDR3 has 15 amino acids. The V end was cut by 0 bases, the J end by 6 bases, with 10 bases between. CDR3 nucleotides: TGTGCCAGCAGCTTGGAGGGTTCAAGTAATTCACCCCTCCACTTT. Protein sequence: CASSLEGSSNSPLHF.

The rearrangement uses TRBV6-5 and TRBJ1-5, with 7 bases fitting TRBD1. Germline V gives CDR1 MNHEY, CDR2 SVGAGI. CDR3 size: 13 residues. The V and J ends lost 8 bases and 7 bases, in that order; junction bases with no gene match: 8. The CDR3 loop is CASCWSQGQPQHF. DNA for the CDR3: TGTGCCAGCTGTTGGTCACAGGGGCAGCCCCAGCATTTT.

The chain links TRBV11-2 to TRBJ2-7, with 10 positions matching TRBD1. The junction had 4 bases not matched to a gene; V was cut back by 5 bases and J by 12 bases. Germline V gene lookup returns CDR1 SGHAT and CDR2 FQNNGV. There are 11 residues in the CDR3. The CDR3 DNA reads TGTGCCAGCAGCGCCGGGACAGGGGTGTACTTC. Encoded protein: CASSAGTGVYF.

This clonotype was seen repeatedly, ten times or more. The genes are TRBV28 and TRBJ1-2; D gene ambiguous. CDR3 length equals 11 residues. V lost 6 bases and J lost 5, with 7 bases in between. Germline CDR1 is MDHEN and CDR2 is SYDVKM. The CDR3 region is CASSGRYGYTF. CDR3 nucleotides: TGTGCCAGCAGCGGACGGTATGGCTACACCTTC.

This clonotype was counted many times. The genes are TRBV6-5 and TRBJ2-7, with 9 bases aligning to TRBD1. This CDR3 spans 12 amino acids. Germline V gene lookup returns CDR1 MNHEY and CDR2 SVGAGI. The ends lost 6 bases at V and 7 bases at J; junction bases unmatched: 4. CDR3 DNA: TGTGCCAGCAGAAGGACAGGGGATGAGCAGTACTTC. Translating gives CASRRTGDEQYF.

The chain joins TRBV5-1 to TRBJ1-1; no clear D gene. Germline-derived CDR1 and CDR2 are SGHRS and YFSETQ. This CDR3 spans 12 amino acids. V was shortened by 4 bases and J by 7 bases, with 11 bases between the two germline ends. CDR3 sequence: CASSPPADEAFF. In DNA, the CDR3 is TGCGCCAGCAGCCCTCCAGCGGATGAAGCTTTCTTT.

This clonotype turned up a few times. The chain uses TRBV27 and TRBJ2-7; 9 bases map to TRBD1. J gave up 6 bases and V 5 bases, and 11 bases lay outside the gene matches. CDR3 length equals 15 residues. Germline values: CDR1 MNHEY, CDR2 SMNVEV (reference sequence). CDR3 in DNA: TGTGCCAGCAGTCCTAGGGACAGGGCGGCGGGCGAGCAGTACTTC. This translates into CASSPRDRAAGEQYF.

This clonotype occurred a few times. CDR3 sequence reads: CASSLYVNSNQPQHF. The CDR3 DNA is TGCGCCAGCAGCTTGTATGTTAATAGCAATCAGCCCCAGCATTTT. The chain links TRBV5-1 to TRBJ1-5; D ambiguous. The CDR3 runs to 15 residues. Germline CDR1 is SGHRS and CDR2 is YFSETQ. V was cut by 1 base and J by 0 bases, with 8 bases left in between.